This T cell receptor (beta chain) came from a study of blood T cell repertoires in COVID-19 (dated by TCRdb to the early 2020s). Regarding the study in general: The collaborator samples originated in the United States, Italy and Spain and spanned the acute and convalescent phases of COVID-19. The prospective study material was composed of cDNA or gDNA derived from T cells, B-cell-depleted T cells, or PBMCs. Subjects who had been exposed to COVID-19, were actively infected with it, or had recovered from it provided the deeply sampled blood TCRbeta repertoires that made up the dataset. A freely available public database, intended as a resource for researchers studying the immune response to SARS-CoV-2, is where the repertoires were released. The samples were drawn from two sources: the first 160 participants of the ongoing ImmuneRACE study, and fewer than 1,500 subjects contributed by 6 global collaborators. A de-identified subject ID, COVID-19 status, age in years and sex were almost always included in the sample metadata. HLA class I and class II types, where available, came from metadata supplied by the sample provider rather than from assay-based typing.

Points the paper makes about the study in general: How much clinical and demographic metadata was included differed by source and by participant, and the metadata was provided uncurated.

Points on this clone: This clone's antigen is unknown. Base-call qualities are not available, and no considerably larger clone is one nucleotide away.

The collaborating institutions used their own protocols to collect whole blood in K2EDTA tubes. Collaborator samples were shipped for TCRbeta analysis as frozen whole blood, isolated PBMCs, or DNA extracted from either sample type. The immunoSEQ Assay, a bias-controlled multiplex PCR, was used to amplify TCRbeta CDR3 regions from genomic DNA. From the authors' description of their analysis: Nucleated cell counts per sample were estimated from amplification of reference gene primers within the assay. Sequence reads were collapsed and filtered to measure the absolute abundance of every unique TCRbeta CDR3 rearrangement. For each sample, productive Simpson clonality was calculated as the square root of Simpson's diversity index over productive rearrangements. Sourced from immuneACCESS, this table was stored by TCRdb with only in-frame sequences that have V and J called. A share of the clones is absent; for the studies checked, an unresolved V gene accounts for under half, and the remainder has no known explanation. V and J calls and clone size come straight from that table; D and trimming were deduced from the DNA. This sample lists approximately 49,000 clones; more than 65% were detected once. The biggest ten clones account for roughly 9.6% of the sample.

The CDR3 contains 12 residues, cysteine and phenylalanine counted. Only the CDR3 part of the read is kept: 36 bases, read in frame from the first base. The germline V gene sets CDR1 to MNHNS and CDR2 to SASEGT. V is clipped by 6 bases and J by 2 bases, and the sequence between their germline boundaries is 7 bases long. The chain joins TRBV6-1 to TRBJ1-1; the D gene cannot be resolved reliably. The sequence was collected from a woman in her 70s with acute or convalescent COVID-19. The sample taken for sequencing was peripheral blood. The CDR3 has the sequence CASRHQNTEAFF. The DNA sequence is given as TGTGCCAGCAGACACCAAAACACTGAAGCTTTCTTT.